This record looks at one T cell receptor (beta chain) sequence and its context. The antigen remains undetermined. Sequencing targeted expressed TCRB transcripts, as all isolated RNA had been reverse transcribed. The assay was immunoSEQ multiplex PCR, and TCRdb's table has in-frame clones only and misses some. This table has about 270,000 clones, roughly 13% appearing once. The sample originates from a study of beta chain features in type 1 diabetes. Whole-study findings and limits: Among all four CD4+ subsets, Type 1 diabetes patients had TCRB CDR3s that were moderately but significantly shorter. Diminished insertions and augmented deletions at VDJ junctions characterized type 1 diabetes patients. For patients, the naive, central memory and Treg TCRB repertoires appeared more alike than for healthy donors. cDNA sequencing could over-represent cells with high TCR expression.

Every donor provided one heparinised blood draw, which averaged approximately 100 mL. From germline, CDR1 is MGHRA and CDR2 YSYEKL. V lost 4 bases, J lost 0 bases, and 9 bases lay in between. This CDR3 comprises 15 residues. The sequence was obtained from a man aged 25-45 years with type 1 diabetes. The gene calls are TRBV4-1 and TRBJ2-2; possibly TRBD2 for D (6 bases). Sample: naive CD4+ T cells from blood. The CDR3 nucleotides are TGCGCCAGCAGCCGGAGCGGGTCGAACACCGGGGAGCTGTTTTTT. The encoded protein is CASSRSGSNTGELFF.